The 13 T cell receptor beta chains given below trace back to one sample, sequenced in a study of cytomegalovirus exposure and HLA in healthy donors. PCR involved 60 Vbeta and 13 Jbeta primers. Measured with immunoSEQ multiplex PCR; TCRdb has only the in-frame clones, and not every one. The sample records around 91,000 clones, 55% to 75% being singletons. Input material: PBMCs. The receptors stem from a man in his sixties in good health and CMV-seronegative.

In this sample, this clone turned up a few times. The V gene is TRBV19, the J gene TRBJ1-5, with 7 bases matching TRBD1. CDR1 is LNHDA, CDR2 SQIVND, per germline (reference sequence). The V segment lost 2 bases and the J segment 4 bases; nucleotides outside the gene matches: 8. CDR3 length: 16 residues. CDR3 DNA sequence: TGTGCCAGTAGTATAATAGGTGACAGGGCGAATCAGCCCCAGCATTTT. It encodes CASSIIGDRANQPQHF. Looking up the rest from reference TRBV19 and TRBJ1-5 gives the full variable domain: DGGITQSPKYLFRKEGQNVTLSCEQNLNHDAMYWYRQDPGQGLRLIYYSQIVNDFQKGDIAEGYSVSREKKESFPLTVTSAQKNPTAFYLCASSIIGDRANQPQHFGDGTRLSIL.

This clone occurred a few times. The chain carries TRBV25-1 and TRBJ2-2, with 11 bases lining up with TRBD1. CDR1 is MGHDK, CDR2 SYGVNS, per germline. V was pared by 1 base and J by 5 bases, with 3 bases of the junction left unmatched. This CDR3 spans 16 amino acids. The CDR3 here is CASSESDRGRTGELFF. The CDR3 nucleotides read TGTGCCAGCAGTGAATCGGACAGGGGGCGTACCGGGGAGCTGTTTTTT.

The chain carries TRBV28 and TRBJ2-5; 7 bases fit TRBD1. V was clipped by 3 bases and J by 10 bases; unmatched bases: 8. The germline CDR1 and CDR2 sequences are MDHEN and SYDVKM. The CDR3 spans 13 residues. CDR3 loop: CASSLPGGSVQYF. The CDR3 DNA sequence: TGTGCCAGCAGTTTGCCAGGGGGAAGTGTCCAGTACTTC.

The chain links TRBV4-2 to TRBJ1-4, with D perhaps matching TRBD1 (5 bases). V was clipped by 1 base and J by 8 bases, with 14 bases between them. Germline V gene sequence: CDR1 LGHNA, CDR2 YNFKEQ. The CDR3 is made up of 15 amino acids. The CDR3 DNA reads as TGTGCCAGCAGCCAAGGGCAGGGAGGGACGGAAAAACTGTTTTTT. Translation gives CASSQGQGGTEKLFF.

The chain employs TRBV5-4 and TRBJ1-2; 11 bases agree with TRBD1. CDR1 and CDR2 (germline): SGHNT, YYREEE (reference sequence). The CDR3 has 15 residues. The V gene end was trimmed by 2 bases and the J gene end by 7 bases; junction bases not matched to a gene: 7. CDR3 loop: CASSFRGQGASGYTF. CDR3 sequence (DNA): TGTGCCAGCAGCTTCCGAGGACAGGGGGCGAGTGGCTACACCTTC.

This clone was picked up a small number of times. The V gene is TRBV2, the J gene TRBJ1-1; TRBD1 agrees at 8 bases. The V gene end was trimmed by 0 bases and the J gene end by 5 bases; junction bases not matched to a gene: 5. This CDR3 has 15 amino acids. Germline V lookup: CDR1 SNHLY, CDR2 FYNNEI. The CDR3 nucleotides are TGTGCCAGCAGTGAAGCTGGCAGGGGGCGGACTGAAGCTTTCTTT. This gives the protein CASSEAGRGRTEAFF. The full variable domain, with the rest looked up from reference TRBV2 and TRBJ1-1, is EPEVTQTPSHQVTQMGQEVILRCVPISNHLYFYWYRQILGQKVEFLVSFYNNEISEKSEIFDDQFSVERPDGSNFTLKIRSTKLEDSAMYFCASSEAGRGRTEAFFGQGTRLTVV.

This clone was seen a few times. J is TRBJ2-3 and V is TRBV19; 11 bases align to TRBD1. The CDR3 totals 15 residues. Germline values: CDR1 LNHDA, CDR2 SQIVND (reference sequence). V trimming: 6 bases; J trimming: 4 bases; junction bases outside the gene matches: 6. Here the CDR3 reads CASRSGTGGSDTQYF. For the CDR3, the DNA is TGTGCCAGTAGGAGCGGGACAGGGGGTTCAGATACGCAGTATTTT. Supplemented by reference TRBV19 and TRBJ2-3, the full variable domain reads DGGITQSPKYLFRKEGQNVTLSCEQNLNHDAMYWYRQDPGQGLRLIYYSQIVNDFQKGDIAEGYSVSREKKESFPLTVTSAQKNPTAFYLCASRSGTGGSDTQYFGPGTRLTVL.

With respect to this clone: The germline gene is not matched at one end of the junction; a read error may be the cause. The chain carries TRBV6-5 and TRBJ2-1; D unresolved. The V gene's germline CDR1 is MNHEY and CDR2 SVGAGI. This CDR3 has 13 residues. In DNA, the CDR3 is TGTGCCAGCTCCCCCCGGGTAAACAAGGAGCAGTTCTTC. Translated: CASSPRVNKEQFF.

The chain joins TRBV4-1 to TRBJ1-1; D is perhaps TRBD1 (6 bases). Germline-derived CDR1 and CDR2 are MGHRA and YSYEKL. Trimming removed 3 bases at V and 8 bases at J, with 13 bases between. The CDR3 length is 13 residues. The CDR3 loop reads CASSHVSQGEAFF. The CDR3 nucleotides are TGCGCCAGCAGCCACGTCAGCCAGGGGGAAGCTTTCTTT.

This clone was seen a handful of times. The junction and the germline gene differ at one end; a read error may be behind it. The chain is built from TRBV7-9 and TRBJ2-7; maybe TRBD2 (6 bases). The CDR3 runs 15 residues. Germline values: CDR1 SEHNR, CDR2 FQNEAQ (reference sequence). The CDR3 nucleotides read TGTTCCAGCAGCTTAGACCGGGACTTTCCCTACGAGCAGTACTTC. Amino acids: CSSSLDRDFPYEQYF.

The V gene is TRBV6-5, the J gene TRBJ1-2; 9 bases fit TRBD1. Germline V gives CDR1 MNHEY, CDR2 SVGAGI. The CDR3 contains 14 residues. V lost 2 bases and J lost 6; bases outside the gene matches: 4. The DNA of the CDR3 is TGTGCCAGCAGTTACACCGGGACAGGGAATGGCTACACCTTC. It is translated as CASSYTGTGNGYTF.

J is TRBJ2-3 and V is TRBV7-9, with 8 bases matching TRBD2. The germline CDR1 and CDR2 sequences are SEHNR and FQNEAQ (reference sequence). The CDR3 contains 14 residues. Trimming removed 5 bases from V and 4 bases from J; junction bases left unmatched: 5. Written as DNA, the CDR3 is TGTGCCAGCAGCCCGGGGGGGATCCCAGATACGCAGTATTTT. Translating gives CASSPGGIPDTQYF.

The J gene is TRBJ1-1, the V gene TRBV25-1, with D possibly being TRBD1 (6 bases). Germline V gene sequence: CDR1 MGHDK, CDR2 SYGVNS. The germline V and J ends were trimmed by 2 bases and 6 bases, with 19 bases remaining between them. The CDR3 is 16 residues long. The CDR3 sequence is CASSEPGTTGFSEAFF. The DNA for the CDR3 is TGTGCCAGCAGTGAACCGGGTACAACAGGGTTTTCTGAAGCTTTCTTT.